The 32 T cell receptor beta chains given below trace back to one sample, sequenced in a study of blood T cell repertoires in COVID-19. The method was immunoSEQ multiplex PCR; TCRdb's version includes in-frame clones alone and lacks a portion of them. The top ten clones hold under 1.2% of a sample with under 400,000 clones, roughly 86% of them seen once. The sample consisted of PBMCs or T cells enriched from blood (not recorded which). These receptor sequences come from a woman aged 25 to 39 who had been exposed to COVID-19.

This chain joins TRBV28 and TRBJ2-7, with 7 bases identical to TRBD1. Trimming took 4 bases from V and 4 from J; bases not matched to a gene: 10. This CDR3 region has 15 residues. Per the germline V gene, CDR1 is MDHEN and CDR2 is SYDVKM. In DNA form, the CDR3 reads TGTGCCAGCAGTTCCTATACCGGGACAGCATACGAGCAGTACTTC. It encodes CASSSYTGTAYEQYF.

This chain joins TRBV9 and TRBJ2-2; TRBD2 agrees at 10 bases. Looked up from germline, CDR1 is SGDLS and CDR2 is YYNGEE. The trim removed 3 bases at V and 2 bases at J, leaving 4 bases unmatched. The CDR3 sequence is 16 residues long. This CDR3 reads CASSAGTSVNTGELFF. The CDR3 DNA is TGTGCCAGCAGCGCCGGGACTAGCGTAAACACCGGGGAGCTGTTTTTT.

The chain couples TRBV20-1 to TRBJ1-2, with TRBD1 identical over 7 bases. J gave up 3 bases and V 3 bases, and 10 bases lay outside the gene matches. The germline CDR1 and CDR2 sequences are DFQATT and SNEGSKA (reference sequence). The CDR3 length is 15 residues. CDR3 sequence reads: CSASAPLRGDYGYTF. CDR3 bases: TGCAGTGCTAGTGCGCCCCTCAGGGGGGACTATGGCTACACCTTC.

The chain combines TRBV24-1 with TRBJ2-7; D is uncertain. Germline loops: CDR1 KGHDR, CDR2 SFDVKD. With 0 bases removed from V and 2 bases from J, the gap between germline ends came to 7 bases. This CDR3 is 14 amino acids long. Written as DNA, the CDR3 is TGTGCCACCAGTGATTTGGACAACCCCTACGAGCAGTACTTC. Translating gives CATSDLDNPYEQYF.

The V gene is TRBV9, the J gene TRBJ2-6; D is undetermined. CDR1 SGDLS and CDR2 YYNGEE come from the germline V gene. Trimming pared 5 bases from V and 1 base from J, leaving 10 bases between. The CDR3 runs to 15 residues. The CDR3: CASSQRVSGANVLTF. CDR3 coding DNA: TGTGCCAGCAGTCAACGGGTGTCTGGGGCCAACGTCCTGACTTTC.

This clone was recorded a few times. V and J are TRBV14 and TRBJ2-1, with a weak D call TRBD2 (7 bases). Germline-derived CDR1 and CDR2 are SGHDN and FVKESK. CDR3 length: 16 amino acids. The V and J ends lost 4 bases and 5 bases respectively, with 18 bases between them. This chain's CDR3 is CASSPLGWEGDNEQFF. Here the CDR3 DNA reads TGTGCCAGCAGCCCCCTGGGGTGGGAGGGGGACAATGAGCAGTTCTTC.

This clone was detected once. The chain links TRBV7-9 to TRBJ1-2, with D unclear. V was trimmed by 1 base and J by 9 bases, leaving 12 bases between them. CDR1 and CDR2 from the germline V gene are SEHNR and FQNEAQ (reference sequence). This CDR3 spans 13 amino acids. CDR3 protein: CASSLGQPTSYTF. CDR3 in DNA: TGTGCCAGCAGCTTAGGGCAACCCACCAGCTACACCTTC.

V and J are TRBV3-1 (or the pseudogene TRBV3-2) and TRBJ1-4; no firm D call. The CDR3 totals 14 residues. V shed 3 bases and J shed 5 bases, with 10 bases lying between them. Per the germline V gene, CDR1 is LGHDT and CDR2 is YNNKEL (reference sequence). CDR3 nucleotides: TGTGCCAGCAGCCAGAGAGACACCAATGAAAAACTGTTTTTT. Encoded protein: CASSQRDTNEKLFF.

The chain couples TRBV11-3 to TRBJ1-1, with TRBD1 matching 8 bases. V trimming: 4 bases; J trimming: 3 bases; junction bases outside the gene matches: 7. From germline, CDR1 is SGHNT and CDR2 YENEEA. This CDR3 comprises 15 residues. CDR3 in amino acids: CASSSRTGRYTEAFF. The DNA of the CDR3 is TGTGCCAGCAGCTCCCGGACAGGGAGGTACACTGAAGCTTTCTTT.

V is TRBV19 and J is TRBJ2-2, with D perhaps TRBD2 (5 bases). The CDR3 extends over 13 amino acids. Looked up from germline, CDR1 is LNHDA and CDR2 is SQIVND (reference sequence). Trimming shortened V by 10 bases and J by 5 bases, and 14 bases separated the two germline ends. The DNA for the CDR3 is TGTGCCACTTCGGGATTGGTGACCGGGGAGCTGTTTTTT. The encoded protein is CATSGLVTGELFF.

The genes are TRBV6-6 and TRBJ2-1, with TRBD1 matching 10 bases. The trim removed 0 bases at V and 7 bases at J, leaving 6 bases unmatched. The CDR3 covers 16 residues. Per germline, CDR1 MNHNY and CDR2 SVGAGI (reference sequence). CDR3 loop: CASSYSKDRGRNEQFF. DNA of the CDR3: TGTGCCAGCAGTTACTCGAAAGACAGGGGGCGGAATGAGCAGTTCTTC.

This chain links TRBV7-2 with TRBJ2-1; D gene uncertain. CDR1 is SGHTA and CDR2 is FQGNSA in the germline V gene. Trimming left V 5 bases short and J 8 bases short, with 10 bases between. This CDR3 spans 12 amino acids. Here the CDR3 reads CASSLDWDEQFF. The CDR3 nucleotides are TGTGCCAGCAGCCTCGACTGGGATGAGCAGTTCTTC. The full variable domain, completed using reference TRBV7-2 and TRBJ2-1, is GAGVSQSPSNKVTEKGKDVELRCDPISGHTALYWYRQSLGQGLEFLIYFQGNSAPDKSGLPSDRFSAERTGGSVSTLTIQRTQQEDSAVYLCASSLDWDEQFFGPGTRLTVL.

The chain links TRBV28 to TRBJ2-6; possibly TRBD1 for D (5 bases). The CDR3 has 14 amino acids. Germline V gives CDR1 MDHEN, CDR2 SYDVKM. Deletions cut 10 bases from V and 3 bases from J, with 13 bases between. The CDR3 DNA follows: TGTGCCACCACAGGCGTTCGTGGGGCCAACGTCCTGACTTTC. This sequence encodes CATTGVRGANVLTF.

The rearrangement links TRBV30 to TRBJ2-2; D perhaps matches TRBD1 (6 bases). V gave up 0 bases and J gave up 6 bases, with 11 bases separating them. The germline V gene has CDR1 GTSNPN and CDR2 SVGIG (reference sequence). CDR3 size: 14 residues. CDR3 loop: CAWSVIRGPGELFF. CDR3 nucleotide sequence: TGTGCCTGGAGTGTTATCAGGGGACCCGGGGAGCTGTTTTTT.

The chain has TRBV30 and TRBJ1-1; D perhaps matches TRBD1 (5 bases). This CDR3 is built from 13 residues. Germline CDR1 and CDR2: GTSNPN and SVGIG (reference sequence). V was trimmed by 3 bases and J by 2 bases, leaving 10 bases between them. CDR3 sequence reads: CAWSRQSNTEAFF. CDR3 sequence (DNA): TGTGCCTGGAGCCGACAGTCAAACACTGAAGCTTTCTTT.

This clone turned up a few times. This sequence joins TRBV6-6 and TRBJ1-5; D ambiguous. Between the trimmed V and J ends, which lost 6 bases and 1 base, there was a span of 7 bases. CDR3 length equals 13 residues. Germline loops: CDR1 MNHNY, CDR2 SVGAGI (reference sequence). The CDR3: CASSVQSNQPQHF. As DNA, the CDR3 is TGTGCCAGCAGCGTTCAGAGCAATCAGCCCCAGCATTTT.

The V call is TRBV7-3, the J call TRBJ2-1, with a weak D call TRBD2 (5 bases). V was trimmed by 1 base and J by 9 bases, leaving 13 bases between them. CDR3 length: 14 residues. Germline V lookup: CDR1 SGHTA, CDR2 FQGTGA. CDR3 sequence (DNA): TGTGCCAGCAGCTTAAGCGGAACGGGAACTGAGCAGTTCTTC. It encodes CASSLSGTGTEQFF.

This chain connects TRBV21-1 to TRBJ2-7; the D call in the table, TRBD2, was not verified against the DNA. TRBV21-1 is labeled a pseudogene. The CDR3 totals 16 residues. CDR3 loop: CASSKVPGVGYYEQYF. The CDR3 DNA reads TGTGCCAGCAGCAAAGTTCCGGGAGTCGGGTACTACGAGCAGTACTTC.

This rearrangement joins TRBV10-1 to TRBJ2-5; D may be TRBD2 (6 bases). This CDR3 has 15 amino acids. Trimming left V 0 bases short and J 0 bases short, with 8 bases between. From germline, CDR1 is WNHNN and CDR2 SYGVQD (reference sequence). CDR3 region: CASSESGGNQETQYF. The CDR3 DNA reads TGCGCCAGCAGTGAGTCCGGGGGAAACCAAGAGACCCAGTACTTC.

The chain employs TRBV18 and TRBJ1-5; 8 bases match TRBD1. The ends lost 6 bases at V and 6 bases at J; junction bases unmatched: 22. The CDR3 consists of 19 residues. Germline CDR1 KGHSH, CDR2 LQKENI. CDR3 residues: CASSPRTGTRRGVRQPQHF. CDR3 nucleotides: TGTGCCAGCTCCCCAAGGACAGGGACGCGGAGGGGAGTACGTCAGCCCCAGCATTTT.

The chain recombines TRBV28 with TRBJ2-1; D not certain. V was trimmed by 5 bases and J by 3 bases, leaving 11 bases between them. Looked up from germline, CDR1 is MDHEN and CDR2 is SYDVKM. The CDR3 spans 14 residues. In DNA, the CDR3 is TGTGCCAGCAGTCCCCCCAGTTTCTACAATGAGCAGTTCTTC. Translation gives CASSPPSFYNEQFF.

The chain links TRBV28 to TRBJ2-7; 8 positions match TRBD2. The CDR3 is 14 amino acids. CDR1 and CDR2 (germline): MDHEN, SYDVKM. V dropped 7 bases and J dropped 5; count of bases not matched to a gene: 10. The DNA for the CDR3 is TGTGCCAGCACCATAGCGGGACCTGGGGACGAGCAGTACTTC. Its protein is CASTIAGPGDEQYF.

The J gene is TRBJ2-3, the V gene TRBV24-1; 8 bases line up with TRBD1. The CDR3 runs to 18 residues. V lost 1 base and J lost 0; bases outside the gene matches: 8. Germline lookup yields CDR1 KGHDR and CDR2 SFDVKD. The CDR3 DNA reads as TGTGCCACCAGTGATTTTCACCGGGACAGGTATAGCACAGATACGCAGTATTTT. It is translated as CATSDFHRDRYSTDTQYF.

The chain joins TRBV5-5 to TRBJ2-2, with TRBD1 matching over 10 bases. Germline loops: CDR1 SGHKS, CDR2 YYEKEE (reference sequence). Unmatched junction bases numbered 14, after V lost 0 bases and J lost 6 bases. This CDR3 is 19 amino acids long. The CDR3 sequence is CASSLAGTGEVGVPGELFF. The CDR3 bases are TGTGCCAGCAGCTTGGCCGGGACAGGGGAGGTGGGAGTCCCCGGGGAGCTGTTTTTT.

The chain carries TRBV5-6 and TRBJ1-5; D remains unclear. Between the trimmed V and J ends, which lost 2 bases and 2 bases, there was a span of 17 bases. Germline CDR1 and CDR2: SGHDT and YYEEEE. This CDR3 has 17 amino acids. The CDR3 region has the DNA TGTGCCAGCAGCTTCGGGTCGGTCCACGGTGGCAATCAGCCCCAGCATTTT. Translating it yields CASSFGSVHGGNQPQHF.

The chain employs TRBV6-5 and TRBJ2-7; 8 bases match TRBD1. The CDR3 is 14 residues long. Trimming at V came to 8 bases and at J to 1 base, leaving 7 bases not matched to a gene. CDR1 is MNHEY and CDR2 is SVGAGI in the germline V gene. This CDR3 is CASPGRQGSYEQYF. The CDR3 DNA follows: TGTGCCAGCCCTGGTCGACAGGGGTCCTACGAGCAGTACTTC.

The chain links TRBV7-9 to TRBJ2-7; maybe TRBD2 (5 bases). Per the germline V gene, CDR1 is SEHNR and CDR2 is FQNEAQ (reference sequence). The V gene lost 2 bases and the J gene lost 2 bases, with 10 bases spanning the gap. The CDR3 spans 14 residues. The CDR3 nucleotides read TGTGCCAGCAGCTTACGGGGTCATCCCTACGAGCAGTACTTC. It yields the protein CASSLRGHPYEQYF.

The V gene is TRBV5-1, the J gene TRBJ1-3, with TRBD1 identical over 7 bases. V was pared by 0 bases and J by 0 bases, with 3 bases of the junction left unmatched. From germline, CDR1 is SGHRS and CDR2 YFSETQ. CDR3 length equals 16 residues. The CDR3 spells CASSLGGTASGNTIYF. The CDR3 DNA reads as TGCGCCAGCAGCTTGGGTGGGACAGCCTCTGGAAACACCATATATTTT.

The J gene is TRBJ1-2, the V gene TRBV29-1; TRBD1 agrees at 7 bases. With V trimmed by 6 bases and J by 5 bases, 9 bases remained unmatched. CDR3 length: 13 residues. CDR1 and CDR2 (germline): SQVTM, ANQGSEA. The CDR3 DNA follows: TGCAGCGTGGGGACACAGGGGTCGTATGGCTACACCTTC. This sequence encodes CSVGTQGSYGYTF.

V gene TRBV19 combines with J gene TRBJ2-3; TRBD1 agrees at 8 bases. CDR1 and CDR2 from the germline V gene are LNHDA and SQIVND (reference sequence). CDR3 size: 14 residues. V gave up 7 bases and J gave up 6 bases; unmatched junction bases: 9. The CDR3: CASTYSTGVDTQYF. The CDR3, as DNA: TGTGCCAGTACTTATTCGACAGGGGTGGATACGCAGTATTTT.

V and J are TRBV5-1 and TRBJ2-3, with TRBD2 matching 8 bases. Germline lookup yields CDR1 SGHRS and CDR2 YFSETQ. With 2 bases clipped from V and 0 bases from J, the junction kept 2 bases outside the gene matches. The CDR3 has 15 amino acids. In nucleotides, the CDR3 is TGCGCCAGCAGCTTTAGCGGGACAAGCACAGATACGCAGTATTTT. Residues: CASSFSGTSTDTQYF.

The chain recombines TRBV24-1 with TRBJ2-5, with 7 bases aligning to TRBD1. Germline trimming cut 2 bases from V and 5 bases from J; bases unmatched to any gene: 7. The CDR3 covers 15 residues. Germline loops: CDR1 KGHDR, CDR2 SFDVKD. This CDR3 is CATSDWTGLVETQYF. Here the CDR3 DNA reads TGTGCCACCAGTGATTGGACAGGTCTGGTTGAGACCCAGTACTTC.